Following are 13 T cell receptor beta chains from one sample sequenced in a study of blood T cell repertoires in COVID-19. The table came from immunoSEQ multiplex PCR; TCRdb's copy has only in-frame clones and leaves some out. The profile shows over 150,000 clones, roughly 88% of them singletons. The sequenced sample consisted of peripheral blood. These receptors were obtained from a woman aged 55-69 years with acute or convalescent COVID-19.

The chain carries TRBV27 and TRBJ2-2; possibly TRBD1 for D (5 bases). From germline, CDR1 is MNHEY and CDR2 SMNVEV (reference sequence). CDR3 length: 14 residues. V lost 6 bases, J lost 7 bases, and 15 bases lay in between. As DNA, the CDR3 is TGTGCCAGCAGCAAGGGGCAGGCGGTCGGGGAGCTGTTTTTT. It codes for CASSKGQAVGELFF.

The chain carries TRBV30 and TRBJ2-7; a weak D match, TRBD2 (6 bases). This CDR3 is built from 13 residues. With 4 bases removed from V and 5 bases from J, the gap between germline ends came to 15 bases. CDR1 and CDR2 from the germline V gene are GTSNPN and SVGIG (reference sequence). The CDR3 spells CAWKGGEYDEQYF. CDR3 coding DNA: TGTGCCTGGAAGGGCGGGGAGTACGACGAGCAGTACTTC.

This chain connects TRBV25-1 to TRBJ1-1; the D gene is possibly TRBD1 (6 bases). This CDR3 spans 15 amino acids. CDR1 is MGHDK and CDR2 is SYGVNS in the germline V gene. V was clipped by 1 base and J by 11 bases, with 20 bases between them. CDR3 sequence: CASSELGAGGRGAFF. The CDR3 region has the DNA TGTGCCAGCAGTGAATTAGGGGCTGGGGGCAGGGGCGCTTTCTTT.

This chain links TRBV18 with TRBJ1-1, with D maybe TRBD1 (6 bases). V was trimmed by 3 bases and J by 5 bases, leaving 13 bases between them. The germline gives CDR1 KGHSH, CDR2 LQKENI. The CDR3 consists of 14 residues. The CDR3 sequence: CASSPNLGATEAFF. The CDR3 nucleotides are TGTGCCAGCTCACCGAATTTGGGGGCAACTGAAGCTTTCTTT.

The CDR3 DNA sequence: TGTGCCAGCAGCCAGGTTATGACTCCCGGGAACACCGGGGAGCTGTTTTTT. Amino acids: CASSQVMTPGNTGELFF. V usage is TRBV14 and J usage is TRBJ2-2; D not resolved. The CDR3 is 17 residues long. Trimming cost V 3 bases and J 1 base, with 15 bases left between them. Germline V gene lookup returns CDR1 SGHDN and CDR2 FVKESK.

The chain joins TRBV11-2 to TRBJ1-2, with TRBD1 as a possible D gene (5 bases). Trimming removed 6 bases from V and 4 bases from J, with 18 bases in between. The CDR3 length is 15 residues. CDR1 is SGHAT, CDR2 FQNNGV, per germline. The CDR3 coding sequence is TGTGCCAGCAGGGTACAGGAGTCCTTAGGCTATGGCTACACCTTC. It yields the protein CASRVQESLGYGYTF. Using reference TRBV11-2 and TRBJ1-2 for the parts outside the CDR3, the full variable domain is EAGVAQSPRYKIIEKRQSVAFWCNPISGHATLYWYQQILGQGPKLLIQFQNNGVVDDSQLPKDRFSAERLKGVDSTLKIQPAKLEDSAVYLCASRVQESLGYGYTFGSGTRLTVV.

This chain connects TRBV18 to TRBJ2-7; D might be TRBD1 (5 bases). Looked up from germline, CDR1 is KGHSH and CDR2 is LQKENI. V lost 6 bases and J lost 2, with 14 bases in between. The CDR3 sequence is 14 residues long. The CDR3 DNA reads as TGTGCCAGCTCCCTCGACAGAAATACCTACGAGCAGTACTTC. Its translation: CASSLDRNTYEQYF.

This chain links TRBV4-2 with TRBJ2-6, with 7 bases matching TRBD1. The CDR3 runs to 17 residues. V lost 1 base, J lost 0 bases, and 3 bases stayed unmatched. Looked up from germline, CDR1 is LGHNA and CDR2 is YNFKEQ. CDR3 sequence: CASSQGTGASGANVLTF. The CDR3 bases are TGTGCCAGCAGCCAAGGGACAGGAGCCTCTGGGGCCAACGTCCTGACTTTC.

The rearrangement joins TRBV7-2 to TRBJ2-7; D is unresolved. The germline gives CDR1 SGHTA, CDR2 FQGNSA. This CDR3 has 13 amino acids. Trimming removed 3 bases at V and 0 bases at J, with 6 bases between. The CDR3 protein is CASSFEPSYEQYF. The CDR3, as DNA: TGTGCCAGCAGCTTTGAGCCCTCCTACGAGCAGTACTTC.

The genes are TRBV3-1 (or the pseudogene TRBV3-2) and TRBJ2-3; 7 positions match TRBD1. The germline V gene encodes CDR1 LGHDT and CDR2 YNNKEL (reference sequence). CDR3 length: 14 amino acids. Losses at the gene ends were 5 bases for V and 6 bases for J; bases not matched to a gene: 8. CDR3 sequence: CASSKQGPWDTQYF. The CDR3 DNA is TGTGCCAGCAGCAAACAGGGGCCTTGGGATACGCAGTATTTT.

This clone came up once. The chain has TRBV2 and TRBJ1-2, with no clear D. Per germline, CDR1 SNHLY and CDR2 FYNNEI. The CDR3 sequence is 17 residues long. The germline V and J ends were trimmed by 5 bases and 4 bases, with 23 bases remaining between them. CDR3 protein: CASSYSGSRGGSYGYTF. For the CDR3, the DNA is TGTGCCAGCAGTTACTCCGGGTCCCGAGGAGGGAGCTATGGCTACACCTTC. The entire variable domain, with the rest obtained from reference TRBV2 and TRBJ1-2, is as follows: EPEVTQTPSHQVTQMGQEVILRCVPISNHLYFYWYRQILGQKVEFLVSFYNNEISEKSEIFDDQFSVERPDGSNFTLKIRSTKLEDSAMYFCASSYSGSRGGSYGYTFGSGTRLTVV.

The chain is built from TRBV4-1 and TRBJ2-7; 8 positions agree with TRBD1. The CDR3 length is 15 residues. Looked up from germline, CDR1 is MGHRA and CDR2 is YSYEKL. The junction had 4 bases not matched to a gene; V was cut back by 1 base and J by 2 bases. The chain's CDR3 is CASSQGDRTPYEQYF. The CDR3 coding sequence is TGCGCCAGCAGCCAAGGGGACAGGACCCCCTACGAGCAGTACTTC.

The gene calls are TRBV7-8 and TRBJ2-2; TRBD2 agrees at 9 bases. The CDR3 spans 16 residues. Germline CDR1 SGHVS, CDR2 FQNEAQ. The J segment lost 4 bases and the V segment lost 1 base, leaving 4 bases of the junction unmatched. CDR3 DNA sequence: TGTGCCAGCAGCTTAGTAGCGGGGGTAACCACCGGGGAGCTGTTTTTT. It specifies CASSLVAGVTTGELFF.